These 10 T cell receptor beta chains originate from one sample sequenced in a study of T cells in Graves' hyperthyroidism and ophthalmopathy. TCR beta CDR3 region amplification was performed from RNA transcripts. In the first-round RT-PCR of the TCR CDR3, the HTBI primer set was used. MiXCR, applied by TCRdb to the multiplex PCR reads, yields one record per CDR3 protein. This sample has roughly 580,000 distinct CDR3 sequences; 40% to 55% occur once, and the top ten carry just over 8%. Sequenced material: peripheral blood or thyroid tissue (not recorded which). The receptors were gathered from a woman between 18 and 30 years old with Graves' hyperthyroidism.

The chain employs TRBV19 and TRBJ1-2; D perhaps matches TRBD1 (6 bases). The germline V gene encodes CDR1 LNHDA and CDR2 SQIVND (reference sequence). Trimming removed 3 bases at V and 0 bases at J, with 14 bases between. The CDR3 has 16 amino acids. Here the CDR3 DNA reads TGTGCCAGTAGTATCCCCGGGACACATTCTAACTATGGCTACACCTTC. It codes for CASSIPGTHSNYGYTF.

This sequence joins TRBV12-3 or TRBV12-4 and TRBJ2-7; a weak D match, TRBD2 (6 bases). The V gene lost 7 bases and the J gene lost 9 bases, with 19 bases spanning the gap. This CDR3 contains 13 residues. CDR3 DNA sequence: TGTGCCAGCACAGGAGGGGTTTCGTGGGGGCAGTACTTC. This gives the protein CASTGGVSWGQYF.

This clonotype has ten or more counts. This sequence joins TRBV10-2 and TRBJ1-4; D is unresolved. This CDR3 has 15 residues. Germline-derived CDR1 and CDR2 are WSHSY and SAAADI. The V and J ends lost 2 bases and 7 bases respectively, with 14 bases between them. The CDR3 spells CASSENTRLSEKLFF. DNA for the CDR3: TGCGCCAGCAGTGAGAACACGCGATTGAGTGAAAAACTGTTTTTT.

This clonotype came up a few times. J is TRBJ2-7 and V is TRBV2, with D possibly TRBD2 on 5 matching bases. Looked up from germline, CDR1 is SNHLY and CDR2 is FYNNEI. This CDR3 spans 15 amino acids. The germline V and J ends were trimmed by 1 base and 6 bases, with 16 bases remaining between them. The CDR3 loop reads CASSEGARGFGEQYF. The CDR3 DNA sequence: TGTGCCAGCAGTGAAGGGGCCCGGGGATTCGGCGAGCAGTACTTC.

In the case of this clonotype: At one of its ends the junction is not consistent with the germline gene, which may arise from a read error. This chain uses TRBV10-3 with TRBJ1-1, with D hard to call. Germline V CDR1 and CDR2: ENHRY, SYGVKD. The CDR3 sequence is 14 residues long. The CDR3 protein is CASSYATSSTEAFF. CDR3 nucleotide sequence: TGTGCCAGCAGTTACGCCACCTCGAGCACTGAAGCTTTCTTT.

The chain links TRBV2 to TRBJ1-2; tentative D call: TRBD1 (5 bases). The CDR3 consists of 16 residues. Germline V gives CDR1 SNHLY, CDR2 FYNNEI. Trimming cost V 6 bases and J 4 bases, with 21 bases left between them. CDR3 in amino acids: CASSSPGTQESYGYTF. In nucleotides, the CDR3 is TGTGCCAGCAGCTCACCGGGCACACAGGAGAGCTATGGCTACACCTTC. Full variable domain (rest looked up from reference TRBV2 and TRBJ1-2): EPEVTQTPSHQVTQMGQEVILRCVPISNHLYFYWYRQILGQKVEFLVSFYNNEISEKSEIFDDQFSVERPDGSNFTLKIRSTKLEDSAMYFCASSSPGTQESYGYTFGSGTRLTVV.

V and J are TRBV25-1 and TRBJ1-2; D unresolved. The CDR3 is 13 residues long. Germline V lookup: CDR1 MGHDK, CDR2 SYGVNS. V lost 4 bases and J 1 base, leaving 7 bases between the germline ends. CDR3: CASSVKVNYGYTF. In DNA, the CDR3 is TGTGCCAGCAGTGTCAAGGTTAACTATGGCTACACCTTC.

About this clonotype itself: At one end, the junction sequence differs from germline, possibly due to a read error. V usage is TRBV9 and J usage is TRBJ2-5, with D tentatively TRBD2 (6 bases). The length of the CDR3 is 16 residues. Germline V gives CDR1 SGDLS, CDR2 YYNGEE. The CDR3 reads CANSHGPTRIGETQYF. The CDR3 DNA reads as TGTGCCAACAGCCATGGGCCGACTAGGATTGGGGAGACCCAGTACTTC.

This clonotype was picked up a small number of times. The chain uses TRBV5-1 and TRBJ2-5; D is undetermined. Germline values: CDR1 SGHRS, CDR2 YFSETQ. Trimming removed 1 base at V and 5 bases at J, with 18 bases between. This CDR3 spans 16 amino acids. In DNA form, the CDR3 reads TGCGCCAGCAGCTTGAGCTCTAGTCCTATCGGGGAGACCCAGTACTTC. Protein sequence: CASSLSSSPIGETQYF.

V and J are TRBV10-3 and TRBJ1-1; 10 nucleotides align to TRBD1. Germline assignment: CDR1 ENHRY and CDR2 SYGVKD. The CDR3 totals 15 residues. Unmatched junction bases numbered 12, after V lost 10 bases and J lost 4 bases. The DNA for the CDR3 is TGTGCCAAACCATGGACAGGGGGTAGTGGCACTGAAGCTTTCTTT. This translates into CAKPWTGGSGTEAFF.